The 28 T cell receptor beta chains below were found in one sample sequenced in a study of regulatory T cells in long-lasting Graves disease (dated by TCRdb to about 2021). The time point label, as the study defines it: newly diagnosed GD, antithyroid drugs for less than 3 months. For both TCR sequencing and RNA sequencing, RNA was extracted from PBMCs in TRIzol. Library preparation used multiplex PCR. For sequencing, an Illumina HiSeq 4000 was employed. TCR beta libraries were built with iRepertoire HTBI primers and Arm-PCR amplification of CDR3 regions. TCRdb itself trimmed the public reads at Q25 with fastp, ran MiXCR and retained productive beta chains. Under each unique CDR3 protein, matching rows form one entry showing the most common genes and DNA. This sample has over 300,000 distinct CDR3 sequences in its table, and 15% of those were observed once. About a fifth of the sample belongs to the ten largest clones.

The starting material was peripheral blood mononuclear cells (PBMCs), obtained at new diagnosis, from a patient treated with antithyroid drugs. Source of these receptors: a female donor with Graves disease.

The table lists this clonotype with many counts. The chain links TRBV10-1 to TRBJ2-2, with TRBD1 matching over 7 bases. Germline V gene data show CDR1 as WNHNN and CDR2 as SYGVQD (reference sequence). The CDR3 totals 15 residues. Unmatched junction bases numbered 2, after V lost 2 bases and J lost 2 bases. The CDR3 DNA reads TGCGCCAGCAGTGAGCGGGACAGAAACACCGGGGAGCTGTTTTTT. As protein: CASSERDRNTGELFF.

The sample holds a few counts of this clonotype. V usage is TRBV5-4 and J usage is TRBJ1-1; 7 bases align to TRBD1. This CDR3 is built from 15 residues. The germline V gene encodes CDR1 SGHNT and CDR2 YYREEE (reference sequence). V shed 5 bases, J shed 5 bases, and the junction held 12 bases outside the gene matches. CDR3 residues: CASSRADRVSTEAFF. The DNA of the CDR3 is TGTGCCAGCAGTAGAGCCGACAGGGTGTCGACTGAAGCTTTCTTT.

This chain links TRBV6-2 or TRBV6-3 with TRBJ1-6; D might be TRBD1 (5 bases). The CDR3 is 16 residues long. The germline CDR1 and CDR2 sequences are MNHEY and SVGEGT. The ends were cut back, 0 bases at V and 9 bases at J, with 15 bases in the middle. The CDR3 coding sequence is TGTGCCAGCAGTTACTCGGGCGGGGGAAAGGGTTCACCCCTCCACTTT. It yields the protein CASSYSGGGKGSPLHF.

In the case of this clonotype: Possible read error: a much larger clone is one base away. Without the conserved terminal phenylalanine or tryptophan, this CDR3 likely stems from a read error. The J gene is TRBJ1-6, the V gene TRBV7-2; D gene unclear. From germline, CDR1 is SGHTA and CDR2 FQGNSA. The CDR3 runs to 19 residues. Trimming removed 1 base from V and 7 bases from J, with 23 bases in between. The CDR3 sequence: CASSLVREANLNSNSPLHY. In DNA, the CDR3 is TGTGCCAGCAGCTTAGTGCGAGAGGCAAATCTGAACTCGAATTCACCCCTCCACTAT.

Many counts were recorded for this clonotype. The chain joins TRBV4-1 to TRBJ1-4, with D maybe TRBD1 (5 bases). CDR1 is MGHRA, CDR2 YSYEKL, per germline. CDR3 length equals 15 residues. Trimming removed 4 bases at V and 2 bases at J, with 11 bases between. Here the CDR3 DNA reads TGCGCCAGCAGCCCGCACAAGGGGACTAATGAAAAACTGTTTTTT. Translating it yields CASSPHKGTNEKLFF.

This clonotype was seen many times. The V gene is TRBV19, the J gene TRBJ1-1; D is ambiguous. The length of the CDR3 is 15 residues. CDR1 LNHDA and CDR2 SQIVND come from the germline V gene (reference sequence). The V gene lost 5 bases and the J gene lost 0 bases, with 13 bases spanning the gap. CDR3 nucleotides: TGTGCCAGTAGTCCTATTACGACGGTGAACACTGAAGCTTTCTTT. Its translation: CASSPITTVNTEAFF. The full variable domain, completed using reference TRBV19 and TRBJ1-1, is DGGITQSPKYLFRKEGQNVTLSCEQNLNHDAMYWYRQDPGQGLRLIYYSQIVNDFQKGDIAEGYSVSREKKESFPLTVTSAQKNPTAFYLCASSPITTVNTEAFFGQGTRLTVV.

This clonotype was detected ten times or more. The genes are TRBV9 and TRBJ2-1; 8 bases align to TRBD2. Germline V gene sequence: CDR1 SGDLS, CDR2 YYNGEE. The length of the CDR3 is 16 residues. V was pared by 3 bases and J by 3 bases, with 8 bases of the junction left unmatched. CDR3 DNA sequence: TGTGCCAGCAGCGCGAGCGGGGGTGGGAACTACAATGAGCAGTTCTTC. It yields the protein CASSASGGGNYNEQFF.

In its sample, this clonotype was seen many times. V is TRBV28 and J is TRBJ2-3; TRBD2 might be the D (6 bases). With 7 bases removed from V and 5 bases from J, the gap between germline ends came to 10 bases. There are 12 residues in the CDR3. The germline gives CDR1 MDHEN, CDR2 SYDVKM. The CDR3 reads CASTLGGDTQYF. The CDR3 region has the DNA TGTGCCAGCACCCTCGGGGGAGATACGCAGTATTTT.

In this sample, this clonotype turned up many times. This chain links TRBV12-5 with TRBJ2-1; no reliable D call. V was clipped by 6 bases and J by 10 bases, with 10 bases between them. Germline V lookup: CDR1 LGHNT, CDR2 FRNRAP. This CDR3 spans 11 amino acids. The CDR3 DNA reads TGTGCTAGTGGCCAAGAGCAGGAGCAGTTCTTC. Encoded protein: CASGQEQEQFF.

This clonotype has at least ten counts. This chain's CDR3 is CASSTGTEAFF. The CDR3 nucleotides are TGTGCCAGCAGTACTGGCACTGAAGCTTTCTTT. This sequence joins TRBV6-1 and TRBJ1-1; no firm D call. The CDR3 is 11 residues long. The germline gives CDR1 MNHNS, CDR2 SASEGT. The V end lost 5 bases, the J end lost 4 bases, and 5 bases lay between the germline ends.

This clonotype was seen repeatedly, ten times or more. This rearrangement joins TRBV6-1 to TRBJ1-1, with a possible D match to TRBD1 (6 bases). Germline CDR1 reads MNHNS; CDR2 reads SASEGT. CDR3 length: 14 amino acids. Trimming stripped 7 bases from V and 0 bases from J, with 12 bases between. The chain's CDR3 is CASTTGTLNTEAFF. The CDR3 DNA is TGTGCCAGCACCACGGGGACATTGAACACTGAAGCTTTCTTT.

This clonotype appeared many times. The J gene is TRBJ1-3, the V gene TRBV2, with TRBD1 matching over 10 bases. There are 15 residues in the CDR3. Germline loops: CDR1 SNHLY, CDR2 FYNNEI. With V trimmed by 4 bases and J by 3 bases, 3 bases remained unmatched. CDR3 residues: CASSVGQGGGNTIYF. The CDR3 nucleotides are TGTGCCAGCAGTGTTGGACAGGGGGGTGGAAACACCATATATTTT. Based on the CDR3 plus reference TRBV2 and TRBJ1-3, the full variable domain is EPEVTQTPSHQVTQMGQEVILRCVPISNHLYFYWYRQILGQKVEFLVSFYNNEISEKSEIFDDQFSVERPDGSNFTLKIRSTKLEDSAMYFCASSVGQGGGNTIYFGEGSWLTVV.

The chain is built from TRBV18 and TRBJ1-1; D unresolved. Between the trimmed V and J ends, which lost 2 bases and 1 base, there was a span of 14 bases. Germline CDR1 and CDR2: KGHSH and LQKENI. The CDR3 loop spans 16 amino acids. CDR3 residues: CASSPRESVENTEAFF. The CDR3 nucleotides read TGTGCCAGCTCACCAAGGGAGTCCGTTGAGAACACTGAAGCTTTCTTT.

The chain combines TRBV3-1 with TRBJ2-1; 10 bases are a match to TRBD2. The V and J ends lost 5 bases and 10 bases, in that order; junction bases with no gene match: 11. CDR3 size: 15 residues. The germline V gene has CDR1 LGHDT and CDR2 YNNKEL (reference sequence). CDR3 residues: CASSKQALAGVEQFF. Here the CDR3 DNA reads TGTGCCAGCAGCAAACAGGCGCTAGCGGGAGTAGAGCAGTTCTTC.

This clonotype was detected ten times or more. The V call is TRBV11-2, the J call TRBJ2-1; D gene ambiguous. V lost 2 bases and J lost 13, with 15 bases in between. This CDR3 comprises 13 residues. Germline V gene lookup returns CDR1 SGHAT and CDR2 FQNNGV. CDR3 nucleotide sequence: TGTGCCAGCAGCTTAAACGGTCCCCTGATACAGTTCTTC. Protein sequence: CASSLNGPLIQFF.

This clonotype has a handful of counts. The J gene is TRBJ1-2, the V gene TRBV4-3; D is undetermined. V was trimmed by 4 bases and J by 2 bases, leaving 14 bases between them. CDR1 and CDR2 from the germline V gene are LGHNA and YSLEER. The CDR3 runs to 15 residues. The CDR3 spells CASSLQTERNYGYTF. Here the CDR3 DNA reads TGCGCCAGCAGCCTTCAAACCGAAAGGAACTATGGCTACACCTTC.

This clonotype occurred many times. This chain links TRBV27 with TRBJ2-7; the D is unclear. In germline, CDR1 is MNHEY, CDR2 SMNVEV (reference sequence). This CDR3 has 11 residues. Trimming shortened V by 6 bases and J by 4 bases, and 7 bases separated the two germline ends. DNA for the CDR3: TGTGCCAGCAGGGGCCCTTACGAGCAGTACTTC. This gives the protein CASRGPYEQYF.

As for this clonotype: It may be a read error: a sequence one base away is much more abundant. The V call is TRBV20-1, the J call TRBJ2-7, with D possibly TRBD2 on 6 matching bases. V was trimmed by 6 bases and J by 4 bases, leaving 16 bases between them. The CDR3 is made up of 13 amino acids. Germline CDR1 and CDR2: DFQATT and SNEGSKA (reference sequence). The DNA for the CDR3 is TGCAGTGCCTGGCGGGATGGTTCTTACGAGCAGTACTTC. Translating it yields CSAWRDGSYEQYF.

This clonotype was observed at least ten times. This chain connects TRBV6-1 to TRBJ2-2; D is unclear. Germline CDR1 MNHNS, CDR2 SASEGT. The CDR3 extends over 13 amino acids. V dropped 5 bases and J dropped 6 bases, with 10 bases sitting between them. The chain's CDR3 is CASSRVDPGELFF. CDR3 coding DNA: TGTGCCAGCAGTAGGGTGGACCCCGGGGAGCTGTTTTTT.

Regarding this clonotype: A read error likely explains this, since a far larger clone differs by one base. This chain connects TRBV12-3 or TRBV12-4 to TRBJ2-3; 7 nucleotides align to TRBD1. This CDR3 is built from 15 residues. With V trimmed by 6 bases and J by 2 bases, 8 bases remained unmatched. The CDR3 protein is CASSTGDSSTDTQYF. CDR3 in DNA: TGTGCCAGCAGCACCGGGGACAGTTCCACAGATACGCAGTATTTT.

The genes are TRBV11-3 and TRBJ1-1, with TRBD1 identical over 9 bases. The CDR3 loop spans 15 amino acids. The V segment lost 5 bases and the J segment 4 bases; nucleotides outside the gene matches: 8. The germline V gene has CDR1 SGHNT and CDR2 YENEEA. The DNA for the CDR3 is TGTGCCAGCAGCCAGGAGACAGGGGGGTTCACTGAAGCTTTCTTT. Protein sequence: CASSQETGGFTEAFF. The full variable domain, rest sourced from reference TRBV11-3 and TRBJ1-1, is EAGVVQSPRYKIIEKKQPVAFWCNPISGHNTLYWYLQNLGQGPELLIRYENEEAVDDSQLPKDRFSAERLKGVDSTLKIQPAELGDSAVYLCASSQETGGFTEAFFGQGTRLTVV.

In its sample, this clonotype was seen many times. The chain couples TRBV11-2 to TRBJ2-7; tentatively, D is TRBD1 or TRBD2 (5 bases each). Deletions cut 0 bases from V and 13 bases from J, with 16 bases between. Germline V gene data show CDR1 as SGHAT and CDR2 as FQNNGV. The CDR3 contains 13 residues. CDR3 DNA sequence: TGTGCCAGCAGCTTAGACGTGACAGACCGGGATTACTTC. It is translated as CASSLDVTDRDYF.

V and J are TRBV27 and TRBJ2-3; 7 nucleotides line up with TRBD1. CDR1 and CDR2 (germline): MNHEY, SMNVEV (reference sequence). This CDR3 contains 16 residues. The ends lost 4 bases at V and 1 base at J; junction bases unmatched: 8. This CDR3 reads CASSSYRDSRTDTQYF. The CDR3 DNA reads as TGTGCCAGCAGTTCCTACCGGGACAGCCGCACAGATACGCAGTATTTT.

This clonotype occurred a few times. The J gene is TRBJ1-4, the V gene TRBV20-1; 7 bases match TRBD1. V lost 5 bases, J lost 6 bases, and 12 bases stayed unmatched. Germline-derived CDR1 and CDR2 are DFQATT and SNEGSKA (reference sequence). The CDR3 runs to 15 residues. DNA of the CDR3: TGCAGTGCTGAGGCACCGGGACAGAGATATGAAAAACTGTTTTTT. Protein sequence: CSAEAPGQRYEKLFF.

V and J are TRBV10-3 and TRBJ2-2; 9 bases fit TRBD1. The V segment lost 5 bases and the J segment 6 bases; nucleotides outside the gene matches: 10. The germline CDR1 and CDR2 sequences are ENHRY and SYGVKD. CDR3 length: 16 residues. This CDR3 is CAISPLGTGPPGELFF. In nucleotides, the CDR3 is TGTGCCATCAGTCCCCTAGGGACAGGGCCCCCCGGGGAGCTGTTTTTT.

In this sample, this clonotype turned up a few times. The chain uses TRBV6-1 and TRBJ2-1, with 13 bases matching TRBD2. Unmatched junction bases numbered 11, after V lost 6 bases and J lost 9 bases. Germline CDR1 and CDR2: MNHNS and SASEGT. CDR3 size: 16 residues. Here the CDR3 DNA reads TGTGCCAGCAGCCCTACTAGCGGGAGGGAATCTCTTGAGCAGTTCTTC. Protein: CASSPTSGRESLEQFF.

This clonotype was counted ten times or more. The chain links TRBV27 to TRBJ1-1; 8 nucleotides line up with TRBD1. V shed 6 bases and J 0 bases; nucleotides not matched to a gene: 3. The CDR3 loop spans 14 amino acids. Germline loops: CDR1 MNHEY, CDR2 SMNVEV (reference sequence). The CDR3 region is CASSPDRVNTEAFF. CDR3 bases: TGTGCCAGCAGCCCGGACAGGGTGAACACTGAAGCTTTCTTT.

The table lists this clonotype with many counts. This sequence joins TRBV9 and TRBJ2-5, with 8 bases matching TRBD2. Germline trimming cut 4 bases from V and 5 bases from J; bases unmatched to any gene: 13. Per the germline V gene, CDR1 is SGDLS and CDR2 is YYNGEE. There are 16 residues in the CDR3. The CDR3 loop reads CASSPFGGGGRETQYF. CDR3 DNA: TGTGCCAGCAGCCCTTTCGGGGGGGGAGGTCGGGAGACCCAGTACTTC.